The source of this T cell receptor (beta chain) is a study of blood T cell repertoires in COVID-19 (TCRdb year 2020). Regarding the research as a whole: The collaborator samples originated in the United States, Italy and Spain and spanned the acute and convalescent phases of COVID-19. The prospective study material was composed of cDNA or gDNA derived from T cells, B-cell-depleted T cells, or PBMCs. Subjects who had been exposed to COVID-19, were actively infected with it, or had recovered from it provided the deeply sampled blood TCRbeta repertoires that made up the dataset. The repertoires were released in a freely available public database meant as a resource for research on the immune response to SARS-CoV-2. Samples were obtained from the ongoing ImmuneRACE study (first 160 participants) and from 950 to 1,500 subjects provided by 6 global collaborators. Sample metadata almost always included a de-identified subject ID, COVID-19 status, age in years and sex. Where available, HLA class I and class II types were obtained from metadata supplied by the sample provider rather than from assay-based typing.

TCRbeta CDR3 regions were amplified from genomic DNA by means of the immunoSEQ Assay, a bias-controlled multiplex PCR. Per the original workflow: The number of nucleated cells in each sample was estimated from the amplification of reference gene primers within the assay. To quantify the absolute abundance of each unique TCRbeta CDR3 rearrangement, sequence reads were collapsed and filtered. For each sample, productive Simpson clonality was calculated as the square root of Simpson's diversity index across productive rearrangements. The table comes from immuneACCESS by way of TCRdb, which keeps in-frame sequences with V and J called. Part of the clones is missing from these tables; in studies checked, under half for an unresolved V gene and the rest for unknown reasons. V, J and clone size are those of that table, while D and trimming were read from the DNA. The sample table lists some 250,000 clones, about 90% of them with a count of one. The ten largest clones add up to about 1.2% of the sample.

On the study overall, not on this receptor specifically: The amount of clinical and demographic metadata varied by source and participant and was provided uncurated.

In the prospective study, participants were roughly 18 to 100 years old, resided in 25 or so geographic areas of the United States, and were enrolled through a virtual design. In the prospective study, cohorts were assigned on the basis of participant-reported clinical history obtained from a screening survey and a study questionnaire. In the prospective study, mobile phlebotomists collected whole blood, serum and a nasopharyngeal or oropharyngeal swab from each participant. Prospective study participants could optionally give additional blood draws and questionnaires over an approximately 2-month period. Before DNA extraction, prospective study blood samples were shipped either frozen or at room temperature. Concerning this clone: The target of this receptor is not known. The record has no base qualities; no much larger clone is one base away.

The germline ends are 12 bases apart after V is trimmed by 5 bases and J by 5 bases. The CDR1 and CDR2 encoded by the germline V gene are SGHTA and FQGTGA. Spanning cysteine to phenylalanine, the CDR3 consists of 14 amino acids. Only the CDR3 DNA stays, 42 bases, in frame from base 1. The receptor comes from a human donor in a cohort exposed to, infected with or recovered from COVID-19 (not recorded which). The donor label of this sample is uncertain. The chain is made from TRBV7-3 and TRBJ1-4; the D gene is not confidently resolved. Sequenced input: PBMCs or T cells enriched from blood (not recorded which). Here is the DNA: TGTGCCAGCAGCCAGACTGGAGGGAATGAAAAACTGTTTTTT. It translates to CASSQTGGNEKLFF.